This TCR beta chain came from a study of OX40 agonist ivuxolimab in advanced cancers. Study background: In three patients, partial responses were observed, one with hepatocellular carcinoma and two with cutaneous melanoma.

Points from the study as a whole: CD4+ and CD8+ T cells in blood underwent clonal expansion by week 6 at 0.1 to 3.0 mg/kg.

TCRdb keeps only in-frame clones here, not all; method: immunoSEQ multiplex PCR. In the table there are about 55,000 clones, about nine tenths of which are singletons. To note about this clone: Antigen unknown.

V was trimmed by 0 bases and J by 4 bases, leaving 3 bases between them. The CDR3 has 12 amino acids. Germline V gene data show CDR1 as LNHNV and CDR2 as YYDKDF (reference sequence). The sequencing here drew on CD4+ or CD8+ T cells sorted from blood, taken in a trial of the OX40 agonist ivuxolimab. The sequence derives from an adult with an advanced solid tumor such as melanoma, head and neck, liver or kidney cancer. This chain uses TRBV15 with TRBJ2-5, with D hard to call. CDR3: CATSRDIETQYF. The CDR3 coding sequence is TGTGCCACCAGCAGAGATATAGAGACCCAGTACTTC. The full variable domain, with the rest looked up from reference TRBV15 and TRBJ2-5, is DAMVIQNPRYQVTQFGKPVTLSCSQTLNHNVMYWYQQKSSQAPKLLFHYYDKDFNNEADTPDNFQSRRPNTSFCFLDIRSPGLGDTAMYLCATSRDIETQYFGPGTRLLVL.